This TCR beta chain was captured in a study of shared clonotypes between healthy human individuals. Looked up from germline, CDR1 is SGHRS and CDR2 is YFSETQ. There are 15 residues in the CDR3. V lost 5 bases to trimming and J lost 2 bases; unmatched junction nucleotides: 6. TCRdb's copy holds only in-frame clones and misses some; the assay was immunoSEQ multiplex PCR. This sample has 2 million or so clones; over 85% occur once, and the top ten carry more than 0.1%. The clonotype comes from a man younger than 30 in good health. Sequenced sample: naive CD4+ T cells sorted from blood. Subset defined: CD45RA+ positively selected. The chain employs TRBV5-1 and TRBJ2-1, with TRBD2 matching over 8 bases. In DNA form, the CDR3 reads TGCGCCAGCAGGTTCGCGGGGGGTACCTACAATGAGCAGTTCTTC. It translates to CASRFAGGTYNEQFF.